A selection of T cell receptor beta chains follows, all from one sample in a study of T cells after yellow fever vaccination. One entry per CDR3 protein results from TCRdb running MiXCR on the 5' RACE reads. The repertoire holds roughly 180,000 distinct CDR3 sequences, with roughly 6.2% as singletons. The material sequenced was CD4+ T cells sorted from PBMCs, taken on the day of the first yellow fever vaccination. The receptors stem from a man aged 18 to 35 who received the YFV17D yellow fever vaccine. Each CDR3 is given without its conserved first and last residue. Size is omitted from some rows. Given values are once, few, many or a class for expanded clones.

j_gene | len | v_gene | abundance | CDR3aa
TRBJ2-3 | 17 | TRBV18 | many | ASSPPPSGMSTSTDTQY
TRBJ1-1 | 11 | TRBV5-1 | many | ASSPMDGTEAF
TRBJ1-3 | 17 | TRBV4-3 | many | ASSQDWEGFGFAGNTIY
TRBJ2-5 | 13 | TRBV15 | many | ATSRDEVGGETQY
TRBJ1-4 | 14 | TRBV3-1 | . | ASSQDGRATNEKLF
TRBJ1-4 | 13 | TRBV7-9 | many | ASSSRGEPGEKLF
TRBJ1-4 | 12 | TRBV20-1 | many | SATPAGGSEKLF
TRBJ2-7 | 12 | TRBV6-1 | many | ASSTGTGPYEQY
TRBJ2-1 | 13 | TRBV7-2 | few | ASSFTGSGRNEQF
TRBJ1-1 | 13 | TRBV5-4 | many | ASSSQGFGDTEAF
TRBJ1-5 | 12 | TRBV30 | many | AWSTGDSNQPQH
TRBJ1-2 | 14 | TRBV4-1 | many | ASSYGTGRIRSGYT
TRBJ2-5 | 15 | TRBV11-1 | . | ASSPGTSGGFGETQY
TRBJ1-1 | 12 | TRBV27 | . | ASSFADSGTEAF
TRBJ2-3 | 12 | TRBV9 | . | ASSVDWSTDTQY
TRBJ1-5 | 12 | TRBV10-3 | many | AISESLGDQPQH
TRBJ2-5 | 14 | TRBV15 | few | ATSRSPGGAQETQY
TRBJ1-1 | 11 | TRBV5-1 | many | ASSLQTEAEAF
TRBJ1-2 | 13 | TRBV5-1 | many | ASSLEGPPNYGYT
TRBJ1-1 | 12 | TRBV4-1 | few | ASSTGGRNTEAF
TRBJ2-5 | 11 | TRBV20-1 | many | SARVRAQETQY
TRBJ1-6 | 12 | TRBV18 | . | ASSPETGNSPLH
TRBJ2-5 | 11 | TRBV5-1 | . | ASSLGTTETQY
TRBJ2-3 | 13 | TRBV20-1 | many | SARDPRTVTDTQY
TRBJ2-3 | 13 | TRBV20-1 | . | SAPGGGGYTDTQY
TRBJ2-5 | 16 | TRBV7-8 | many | ASSLASGLAGAQETQY
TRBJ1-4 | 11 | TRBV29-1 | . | SVEVQGGEKLF
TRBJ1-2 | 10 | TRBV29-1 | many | SVGSDLYGYT
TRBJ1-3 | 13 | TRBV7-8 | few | ASSSRKGSGNTIY
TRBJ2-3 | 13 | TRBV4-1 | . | ASSQGSAAPDTQY
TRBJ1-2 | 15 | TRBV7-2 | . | ASSLSWSPGGKVGYT
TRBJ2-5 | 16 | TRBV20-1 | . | SARTPLLGRGRGETQY
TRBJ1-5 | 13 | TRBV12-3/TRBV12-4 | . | ASLKGGGGNQPQH
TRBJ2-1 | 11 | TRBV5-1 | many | ASKSGPYNEQF
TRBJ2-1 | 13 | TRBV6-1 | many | ASWARGGSYNEQF
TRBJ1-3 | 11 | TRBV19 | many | GARGQAGNTIY
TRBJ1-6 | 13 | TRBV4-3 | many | ASSRGTTDNSPLH
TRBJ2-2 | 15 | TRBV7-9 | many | ASGRQLAGGYTGELF
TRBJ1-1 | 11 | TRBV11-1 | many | ASSATGNAEAF
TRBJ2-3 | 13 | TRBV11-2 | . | ASSLRGAGGDTQY
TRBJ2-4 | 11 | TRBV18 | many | ASSPGQENIQY
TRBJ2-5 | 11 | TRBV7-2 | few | ASSLELQETQY
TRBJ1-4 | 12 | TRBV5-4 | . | ASSLAGANEKLF